What follows are 9 T cell receptor beta chains derived from one specimen sequenced in a study of vaccination effects on CD4 cells after COVID-19. Following 10 days of culture, CD4+ T cells were isolated. Method: immunoSEQ multiplex PCR; TCRdb's copy keeps in-frame clones and lacks some. This table has tens of thousands of clones, approximately 81% appearing once. The antigens for these receptors are not known. The specimen was CD4+ T cells from PBMCs cultured without peptide, collected before COVID-19 vaccination. Receptors were obtained from a human donor who had a prior SARS-CoV-2 infection.

J is TRBJ1-2 and V is TRBV12-3 or TRBV12-4; D is unresolved. This CDR3 has 12 amino acids. V lost 2 bases, J lost 8 bases, and 9 bases lay in between. As DNA, the CDR3 is TGTGCCAGCAGTTTACGGCTCCGGGGCTACACCTTC. Its translation is CASSLRLRGYTF.

The rearrangement links TRBV5-1 to TRBJ1-1; maybe TRBD1 (5 bases). Deletions cut 4 bases from V and 0 bases from J, with 16 bases between. The CDR3 covers 16 residues. CDR1 SGHRS and CDR2 YFSETQ come from the germline V gene. In DNA, the CDR3 is TGCGCCAGCAGCCTCGCCCGGGCAGGGTTGAACACTGAAGCTTTCTTT. Its protein is CASSLARAGLNTEAFF.

Only a few counts were recorded for this clone. The chain couples TRBV3-1 (or the pseudogene TRBV3-2) to TRBJ2-7; 8 bases map to TRBD2. Unmatched junction bases numbered 11, after V lost 8 bases and J lost 5 bases. The CDR3 consists of 14 residues. The germline V gene has CDR1 LGHDT and CDR2 YNNKEL (reference sequence). DNA for the CDR3: TGTGCCAGCGAAGCCCGGGGGGGGACCCACGAGCAGTACTTC. Its protein is CASEARGGTHEQYF.

The chain uses TRBV18 and TRBJ2-7; D is perhaps TRBD1 or TRBD2 (5 bases each). V gave up 6 bases and J gave up 0 bases, with 15 bases separating them. The germline gives CDR1 KGHSH, CDR2 LQKENI. The CDR3 totals 15 residues. CDR3 loop: CASSLYGTASYEQYF. The CDR3 DNA sequence: TGTGCCAGCTCCCTTTACGGGACCGCCTCCTACGAGCAGTACTTC.

V is TRBV7-2 and J is TRBJ1-2; a weak D match, TRBD1 (6 bases). Trimming shortened V by 3 bases and J by 4 bases, and 18 bases separated the two germline ends. This CDR3 region has 16 residues. Germline V gene data show CDR1 as SGHTA and CDR2 as FQGNSA. The CDR3 region is CASSLGGTPYRYGYTF. The CDR3 DNA reads as TGTGCCAGCAGCTTGGGCGGGACACCGTATCGCTATGGCTACACCTTC.

Comment on this clone: Relative to the germline gene, one junction end is altered; a read error may explain this. V is TRBV7-7 and J is TRBJ2-1, with 8 bases aligning to TRBD1. The CDR3 length is 16 residues. The germline CDR1 and CDR2 sequences are SSHAT and FNYEAQ (reference sequence). CDR3 sequence reads: CASSSRIRGPYNEQFF. The DNA for the CDR3 is TGTGCTAGCAGCTCAAGGATCAGGGGGCCTTACAATGAGCAGTTCTTC.

V usage is TRBV12-3 or TRBV12-4 and J usage is TRBJ1-1; perhaps TRBD1 as D (5 bases). CDR3 length: 13 amino acids. V was trimmed by 6 bases and J by 3 bases, leaving 11 bases between them. The CDR3 loop reads CASRGRVDTEAFF. The CDR3 nucleotides read TGTGCCAGCAGGGGCAGGGTGGACACTGAAGCTTTCTTT.

The V gene is TRBV7-9, the J gene TRBJ1-4; 11 bases are a match to TRBD1. Germline V gives CDR1 SEHNR, CDR2 FQNEAQ (reference sequence). With 7 bases clipped from V and 7 bases from J, the junction kept 8 bases outside the gene matches. CDR3 length equals 15 residues. CDR3 sequence (DNA): TGTGCCAGCATCCGGACAGGGGGCGCAGGTGAAAAACTGTTTTTT. Translated, it gives CASIRTGGAGEKLFF.

The J gene is TRBJ2-7, the V gene TRBV5-1; no clear D. V was cut by 0 bases and J by 3 bases, with 10 bases left in between. CDR3 length equals 14 residues. Germline loops: CDR1 SGHRS, CDR2 YFSETQ. Here the CDR3 DNA reads TGCGCCAGCAGCTTGGACGTAGTAATCTACGAGCAGTACTTC. It translates to CASSLDVVIYEQYF.